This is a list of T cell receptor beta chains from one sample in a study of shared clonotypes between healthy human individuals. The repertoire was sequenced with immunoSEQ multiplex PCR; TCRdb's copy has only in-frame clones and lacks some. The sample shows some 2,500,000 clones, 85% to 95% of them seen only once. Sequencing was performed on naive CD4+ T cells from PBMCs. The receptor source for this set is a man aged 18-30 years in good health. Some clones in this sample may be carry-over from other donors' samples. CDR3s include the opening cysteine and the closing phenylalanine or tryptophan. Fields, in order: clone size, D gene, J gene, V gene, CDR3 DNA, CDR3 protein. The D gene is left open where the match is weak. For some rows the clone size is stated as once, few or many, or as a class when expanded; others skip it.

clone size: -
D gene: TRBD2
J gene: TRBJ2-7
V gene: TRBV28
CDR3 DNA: TGTGCCAGCACCGCCAGCGGGAAGGACGAGCAGTACTTC
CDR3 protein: CASTASGKDEQYF

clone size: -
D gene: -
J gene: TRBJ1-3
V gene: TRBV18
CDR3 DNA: TGTGCCAGCTCACCGCAGGCCGGAAACACCATATATTTT
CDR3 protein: CASSPQAGNTIYF

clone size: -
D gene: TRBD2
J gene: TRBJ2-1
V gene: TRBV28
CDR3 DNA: TGTGCCAGCAGTTCGATACTAGCGGGATACAATGAGCAGTTCTTC
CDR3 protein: CASSSILAGYNEQFF

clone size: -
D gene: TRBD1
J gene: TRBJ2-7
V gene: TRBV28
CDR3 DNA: TGTGCCAGCAGTTTAAGACAGGGAAAGGGCGAGCAGTACTTC
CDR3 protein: CASSLRQGKGEQYF

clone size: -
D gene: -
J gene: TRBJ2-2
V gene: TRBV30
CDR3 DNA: TGTGCCTGGACCTTGAACACCGGGGAGCTGTTTTTT
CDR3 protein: CAWTLNTGELFF

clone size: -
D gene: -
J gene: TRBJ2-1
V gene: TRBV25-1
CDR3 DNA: TGTGCCAGCAGTGAACCGGGGGGCAGTTTGAATGAGCAGTTCTTC
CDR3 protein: CASSEPGGSLNEQFF

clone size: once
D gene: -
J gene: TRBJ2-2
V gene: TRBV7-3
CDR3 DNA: TGTGCCAGCAGCACTAGGGTGACCGGGGAGCTGTTTTTT
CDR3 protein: CASSTRVTGELFF

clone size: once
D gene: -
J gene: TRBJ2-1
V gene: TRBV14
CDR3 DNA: TGTGCCAGCAGCCAAGACAGTCGGTGGAACAATGAGCAGTTCTTC
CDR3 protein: CASSQDSRWNNEQFF

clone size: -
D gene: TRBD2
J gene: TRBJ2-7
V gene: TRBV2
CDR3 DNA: TGTGCCAGCAGTGACCGGATAGCGGGAGGCTACGAGCAGTACTTC
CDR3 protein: CASSDRIAGGYEQYF

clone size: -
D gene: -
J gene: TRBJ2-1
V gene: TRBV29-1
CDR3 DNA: TGCAGCGTTGTTCTCCAGACTTCCTACAATGAGCAGTTCTTC
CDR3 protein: CSVVLQTSYNEQFF

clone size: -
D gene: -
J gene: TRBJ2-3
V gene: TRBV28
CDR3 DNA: TGTGCCAGCAGTTTAGCATTACGTCTCCGAGACAGGTTCCGGGATACGCAGTATTTT
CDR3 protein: CASSLALRLRDRFRDTQYF

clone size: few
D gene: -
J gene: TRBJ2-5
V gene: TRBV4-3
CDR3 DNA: TGCGCCAGCAGCCAGCCGGGGGAGACCCAGTACTTC
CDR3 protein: CASSQPGETQYF

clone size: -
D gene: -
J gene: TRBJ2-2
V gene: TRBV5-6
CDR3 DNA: TGTGCCAGCAGCTTGAGTCAGCATTCCGGGGAGCTGTTTTTT
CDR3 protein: CASSLSQHSGELFF

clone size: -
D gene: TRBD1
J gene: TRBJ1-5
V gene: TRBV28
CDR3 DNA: TGTGCCAGCAGTCCCCGGGACAGGGGCTGGCAGCCCCAGCATTTT
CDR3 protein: CASSPRDRGWQPQHF

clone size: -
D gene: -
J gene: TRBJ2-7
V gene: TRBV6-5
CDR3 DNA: TGTGCCAGCAGCCGGGTCTCCTCCTACGAGCAGTACTTC
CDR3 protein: CASSRVSSYEQYF

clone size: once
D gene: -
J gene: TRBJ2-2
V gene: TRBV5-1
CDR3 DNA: TGCGCCAGCAGCGTACGGACTCAGAACACCGGGGAGCTGTTTTTT
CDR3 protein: CASSVRTQNTGELFF

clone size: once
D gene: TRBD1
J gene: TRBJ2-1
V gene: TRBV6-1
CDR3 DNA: TGTGCCAGCAGTGAAGCCCCGGGACAGTACAATGAGCAGTTCTTC
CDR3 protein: CASSEAPGQYNEQFF

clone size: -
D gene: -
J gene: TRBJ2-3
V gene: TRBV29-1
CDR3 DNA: TGCAGCGACCAGAAAAGACAGGCCCACACAGATACGCAGTATTTT
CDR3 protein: CSDQKRQAHTDTQYF

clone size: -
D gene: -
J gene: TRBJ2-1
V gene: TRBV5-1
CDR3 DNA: TGCGCCAGCAGCTCGCTAGGGGCTAGCGGACAGGGTGAGCAGTTCTTC
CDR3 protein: CASSSLGASGQGEQFF

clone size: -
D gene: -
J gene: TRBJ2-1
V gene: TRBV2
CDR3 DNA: TGTGCCAGCAGTGGGGGGACTGGCTCCTACAATGAGCAGTTCTTC
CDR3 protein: CASSGGTGSYNEQFF

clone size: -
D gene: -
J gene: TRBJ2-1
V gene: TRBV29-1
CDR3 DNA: TGCAGCGTTGAATTGGTTACGATGAATGAGCAGTTCTTC
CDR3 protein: CSVELVTMNEQFF

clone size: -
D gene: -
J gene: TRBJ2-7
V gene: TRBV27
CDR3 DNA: TGTGCCAGCGGGGAGCGCCCCTACGAGCAGTACTTC
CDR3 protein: CASGERPYEQYF

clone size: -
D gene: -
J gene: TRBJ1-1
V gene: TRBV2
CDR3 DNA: TGTGCCAGCAGTGAAAGGAGGAACACTGAAGCTTTCTTT
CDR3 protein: CASSERRNTEAFF

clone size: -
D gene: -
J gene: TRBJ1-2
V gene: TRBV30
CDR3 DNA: TGTGCCTGGAGTGTTCAAGGACTCTATGGCTACACCTTC
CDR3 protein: CAWSVQGLYGYTF